This entry lists 6 T cell receptor beta chains sequenced from one sample in a study of cytomegalovirus exposure and HLA in healthy donors. The PCR ran on 60 Vbeta and 13 Jbeta primers. Measured with immunoSEQ multiplex PCR; TCRdb has only the in-frame clones, and not every one. The sample holds 65,000 to 90,000 clones, almost 85% seen once. Sequences were obtained from PBMCs. The receptor set was obtained from a man between 18 and 35 years old in good health and CMV-seronegative.

V usage is TRBV6-5 and J usage is TRBJ1-3; D remains ambiguous. Germline V CDR1 and CDR2: MNHEY, SVGAGI. CDR3 length equals 13 residues. V was shortened by 10 bases and J by 4 bases, with 14 bases between the two germline ends. CDR3 in DNA: TGTGCCATTTCTGACACGGTGGGAAACACCATATATTTT. It codes for CAISDTVGNTIYF.

The V gene is TRBV29-1, the J gene TRBJ2-7; 8 bases match TRBD2. V was pared by 7 bases and J by 0 bases, with 5 bases of the junction left unmatched. This CDR3 contains 13 residues. Germline CDR1 reads SQVTM; CDR2 reads ANQGSEA. The CDR3 loop is CSATSGTSYEQYF. CDR3 nucleotide sequence: TGCAGCGCTACTAGCGGAACCTCCTACGAGCAGTACTTC.

The chain carries TRBV11-2 and TRBJ2-7; 9 nucleotides align to TRBD1. The V and J ends lost 1 base and 5 bases, in that order; junction bases with no gene match: 6. This CDR3 contains 15 residues. Germline assignment: CDR1 SGHAT and CDR2 FQNNGV. The DNA for the CDR3 is TGTGCCAGCAGCTTAGTGACAGGGGGGGCCCACGAGCAGTACTTC. This translates into CASSLVTGGAHEQYF.

The V call is TRBV4-3, the J call TRBJ2-1; TRBD1 is a possible D gene (8 bases). The CDR3 spans 17 residues. Trimming shortened V by 3 bases and J by 6 bases, and 21 bases separated the two germline ends. Germline lookup yields CDR1 LGHNA and CDR2 YSLEER. CDR3 protein: CASSQLEAGTGGNEQFF. The CDR3 region has the DNA TGCGCCAGCAGCCAGCTCGAAGCGGGGACAGGCGGCAATGAGCAGTTCTTC.

The chain combines TRBV9 with TRBJ2-1; 9 nucleotides agree with TRBD2. V was clipped by 2 bases and J by 5 bases; unmatched bases: 5. The CDR3 consists of 15 residues. Per the germline V gene, CDR1 is SGDLS and CDR2 is YYNGEE. For the CDR3, the DNA is TGTGCCAGCAGCGTGGGGCTAGCGGGGAACAATGAGCAGTTCTTC. It encodes CASSVGLAGNNEQFF.

The V gene is TRBV30, the J gene TRBJ1-4, with D unresolved. The CDR3 spans 12 residues. V shed 5 bases and J shed 10 bases, with 14 bases lying between them. Germline CDR1 is GTSNPN and CDR2 is SVGIG (reference sequence). This CDR3 is CAWEGRRGKLFF. The CDR3 nucleotides are TGTGCCTGGGAGGGAAGGAGAGGAAAACTGTTTTTT. Full variable domain (outside the CDR3, taken from reference TRBV30 and TRBJ1-4): SQTIHQWPATLVQPVGSPLSLECTVEGTSNPNLYWYRQAAGRGLQLLFYSVGIGQISSEVPQNLSASRPQDRQFILSSKKLLLSDSGFYLCAWEGRRGKLFFGSGTQLSVL.